This passage covers 8 T cell receptor beta chains from one sample sequenced in a study of CD8 T cells in ankylosing spondylitis. TCRdb re-derived calls from the 5' RACE reads in MiXCR, one entry per CDR3 protein. The sample holds 300,000 to 350,000 distinct CDR3 sequences, under 25% seen once. Sequenced input: blood, either unsorted or a sorted T cell fraction (not recorded which). These receptor sequences come from a female donor with ankylosing spondylitis or in good health (not recorded which).

The chain links TRBV19 to TRBJ2-1; unclear D gene. The CDR3 length is 15 residues. Looked up from germline, CDR1 is LNHDA and CDR2 is SQIVND (reference sequence). V lost 1 base, J lost 0 bases, and 7 bases lay in between. The CDR3 region is CASSIGASSYNEQFF. CDR3 in DNA: TGTGCCAGTAGTATAGGGGCGAGCTCCTACAATGAGCAGTTCTTC.

At least ten counts were recorded for this clonotype. This chain uses TRBV20-1 with TRBJ2-3; 8 nucleotides align to TRBD2. J lost 1 base, V lost 4 bases, and 4 bases had no gene match. Per germline, CDR1 DFQATT and CDR2 SNEGSKA (reference sequence). There are 14 residues in the CDR3. Here the CDR3 DNA reads TGCAGTGCTATAAGGCGGGAGGGCACAGATACGCAGTATTTT. It codes for CSAIRREGTDTQYF.

The V gene is TRBV29-1, the J gene TRBJ1-2, with D unclear. The CDR3 loop spans 11 amino acids. Trimming stripped 7 bases from V and 8 bases from J, with 14 bases between. Germline V gives CDR1 SQVTM, CDR2 ANQGSEA. The CDR3 DNA reads TGCAGCGGGGTGAGGGTGGAGGGCTACACCTTC. This sequence encodes CSGVRVEGYTF.

This clonotype has only a few counts. V and J are TRBV13 and TRBJ2-1; TRBD2 might be the D (6 bases). This CDR3 is 16 amino acids long. The germline V and J ends were trimmed by 4 bases and 7 bases, with 20 bases remaining between them. Germline V gene data show CDR1 as PRHDT and CDR2 as FYEKMQ (reference sequence). The CDR3 DNA is TGTGCCAGCAGCTCGACACCTGGAGGGCCGAGTAATGAGCAGTTCTTC. This encodes CASSSTPGGPSNEQFF.

This clonotype has more than one count but fewer than ten. The rearrangement uses TRBV5-1 and TRBJ2-2, with unresolved D. There are 13 residues in the CDR3. Trimming cost V 3 bases and J 5 bases, with 8 bases left between them. CDR1 is SGHRS and CDR2 is YFSETQ in the germline V gene. The CDR3, as DNA: TGCGCCAGCAGCTCCAAATGGACCGGGGAGCTGTTTTTT. It encodes CASSSKWTGELFF. The variable domain in full, with the rest retrieved from reference TRBV5-1 and TRBJ2-2, is KAGVTQTPRYLIKTRGQQVTLSCSPISGHRSVSWYQQTPGQGLQFLFEYFSETQRNKGNFPGRFSGRQFSNSRSEMNVSTLELGDSALYLCASSSKWTGELFFGEGSRLTVL.

The sample holds many counts of this clonotype. The chain carries TRBV28 and TRBJ1-6; 9 nucleotides match TRBD1. V gave up 4 bases and J gave up 10 bases; unmatched junction bases: 8. CDR1 and CDR2 (germline): MDHEN, SYDVKM. The CDR3 consists of 15 residues. CDR3 protein: CASSSTGTGYSPLHF. CDR3 bases: TGTGCCAGCAGTTCCACCGGGACAGGGTACTCACCCCTCCACTTT.

V usage is TRBV2 and J usage is TRBJ2-2, with 12 positions matching TRBD2. V gave up 7 bases and J gave up 6 bases; unmatched junction bases: 15. From germline, CDR1 is SNHLY and CDR2 FYNNEI. This CDR3 spans 18 amino acids. The CDR3 DNA reads as TGTGCCAGCACCGGGACTGCGACGGGACTAGCGGGCCCCGGGGAGCTGTTTTTT. This codes for CASTGTATGLAGPGELFF.

Points on this clonotype: A junction boundary mismatches the germline segment, possibly from a read error. CDR3: CCARESKTTRETQYF. CDR3 coding DNA: TGCTGTGCTAGAGAAAGTAAAACGACTAGAGAGACCCAGTACTTC. V gene TRBV20-1 combines with J gene TRBJ2-5; D may be TRBD2 (6 bases). The CDR3 is 15 amino acids. Germline-derived CDR1 and CDR2 are DFQATT and SNEGSKA (reference sequence).